The next 13 T cell receptor beta chains were all read from a single sample in a study of blood T cell repertoires in COVID-19. Sequencing used immunoSEQ multiplex PCR; TCRdb keeps in-frame clones, though not all of them. Here the sample spans some 250,000 clones, about 70% being singletons. Input material: peripheral blood. The receptors originated from a woman of 80 years or more with acute or convalescent COVID-19.

The DNA of the CDR3 is TGTGCCAGCAGTTACTCTTACAGACACGACTATGGCTACACCTTC. Translation: CASSYSYRHDYGYTF. The chain carries TRBV6-2 or TRBV6-3 and TRBJ1-2; D remains unclear. The CDR3 spans 15 residues. V was shortened by 0 bases and J by 3 bases, with 11 bases between the two germline ends. In germline, CDR1 is MNHEY, CDR2 SVGEGT.

This clone has only a few counts. This chain joins TRBV5-6 and TRBJ2-5, with D possibly matching TRBD2 (6 bases). V dropped 4 bases and J dropped 9 bases, with 19 bases sitting between them. Looked up from germline, CDR1 is SGHDT and CDR2 is YYEEEE. The CDR3 runs to 14 residues. The CDR3 loop is CASSNRDRWGAQYF. The CDR3 bases are TGTGCCAGCAGCAACAGAGACCGATGGGGGGCCCAGTACTTC.

This clone was seen once. This sequence joins TRBV18 and TRBJ2-7, with D maybe TRBD1 (6 bases). V was cut by 3 bases and J by 2 bases, with 17 bases left in between. CDR3 size: 16 residues. Germline CDR1 KGHSH, CDR2 LQKENI. CDR3 bases: TGTGCCAGCTCACCGCAACAGGGTTCAGGGACCTACGAGCAGTACTTC. It is translated as CASSPQQGSGTYEQYF.

This clone was counted a few times. The gene calls are TRBV5-1 and TRBJ2-7; 7 bases match TRBD1. This CDR3 is built from 16 residues. The V segment lost 0 bases and the J segment 6 bases; nucleotides outside the gene matches: 12. Germline V gene lookup returns CDR1 SGHRS and CDR2 YFSETQ. The CDR3 DNA reads TGCGCCAGCAGCTTGGCAGTGAGACAGGGCCAGGGCGAGCAGTACTTC. Its translation is CASSLAVRQGQGEQYF.

This chain uses TRBV11-1 with TRBJ1-2; TRBD1 aligns across 7 bases. With V trimmed by 2 bases and J by 3 bases, 3 bases remained unmatched. This CDR3 contains 14 residues. Germline CDR1 is SGHAT and CDR2 is FQDESV (reference sequence). The CDR3 nucleotides read TGTGCCAGCAGCTTATATACAGGGGACTATGGCTACACCTTC. This gives the protein CASSLYTGDYGYTF. Using reference TRBV11-1 and TRBJ1-2 for the parts outside the CDR3, the full variable domain is EAEVAQSPRYKITEKSQAVAFWCDPISGHATLYWYRQILGQGPELLVQFQDESVVDDSQLPKDRFSAERLKGVDSTLKIQPAELGDSAMYLCASSLYTGDYGYTFGSGTRLTVV.

This clone was counted once. The V and J genes are TRBV5-1 and TRBJ2-6; D is unclear. There are 15 residues in the CDR3. CDR1 and CDR2 from the germline V gene are SGHRS and YFSETQ. Trimming left V 4 bases short and J 0 bases short, with 8 bases between. CDR3 sequence reads: CASSIGPSGANVLTF. DNA for the CDR3: TGCGCCAGCAGCATTGGGCCCTCTGGGGCCAACGTCCTGACTTTC.

The gene calls are TRBV19 and TRBJ1-2; 7 bases agree with TRBD1. Germline assignment: CDR1 LNHDA and CDR2 SQIVND (reference sequence). With V trimmed by 4 bases and J by 3 bases, 14 bases remained unmatched. The CDR3 loop spans 17 amino acids. In nucleotides, the CDR3 is TGTGCCAGTAGTAGGTCACAGGGGCGGCTACCAGACTATGGCTACACCTTC. This codes for CASSRSQGRLPDYGYTF.

This sequence joins TRBV6-5 and TRBJ2-3; TRBD1 aligns across 7 bases. Trimming at V came to 4 bases and at J to 5 bases, leaving 12 bases not matched to a gene. The germline V gene encodes CDR1 MNHEY and CDR2 SVGAGI. The CDR3 consists of 16 residues. The CDR3 here is CASSSGTDFTGDTQYF. DNA for the CDR3: TGTGCCAGCAGTTCCGGGACAGACTTCACGGGAGATACGCAGTATTTT.

The V call is TRBV4-2, the J call TRBJ2-5; 14 bases map to TRBD2. Germline loops: CDR1 LGHNA, CDR2 YNFKEQ. The CDR3 is 15 residues long. V shed 6 bases and J 2 bases; nucleotides not matched to a gene: 2. CDR3 sequence reads: CASRRTSGRQETQYF. The CDR3 DNA sequence: TGTGCCAGCAGACGGACTAGCGGGAGGCAAGAGACCCAGTACTTC.

This clone has a single count. The chain is built from TRBV5-1 and TRBJ2-2, with TRBD2 identical over 8 bases. V lost 3 bases, J lost 5 bases, and 24 bases stayed unmatched. The CDR3 is 21 amino acids. The germline CDR1 and CDR2 sequences are SGHRS and YFSETQ. The CDR3 spells CASSSTRGLTGTRGSTGELFF. CDR3 DNA sequence: TGCGCCAGCAGCTCGACGCGGGGCCTCACCGGGACTAGGGGTAGTACCGGGGAGCTGTTTTTT.

The chain uses TRBV6-2 or TRBV6-3 and TRBJ2-3, with TRBD1 identical over 8 bases. Germline-derived CDR1 and CDR2 are MNHEY and SVGEGT. J lost 3 bases, V lost 6 bases, and 8 bases had no gene match. The CDR3 is 15 amino acids. The CDR3 protein is CASSLRDRPTDTQYF. The CDR3 DNA sequence: TGTGCCAGCAGCCTTCGGGACAGGCCTACAGATACGCAGTATTTT.

The rearrangement links TRBV6-5 to TRBJ2-1; 8 positions match TRBD1. The germline V gene has CDR1 MNHEY and CDR2 SVGAGI. The junction had 2 bases not matched to a gene; V was cut back by 4 bases and J by 0 bases. The CDR3 runs to 15 residues. The CDR3 sequence: CASSFGQGSYNEQFF. CDR3 in DNA: TGTGCCAGCAGTTTCGGACAGGGCTCCTACAATGAGCAGTTCTTC.

This chain uses TRBV27 with TRBJ2-1; the match to TRBD2 covers 10 bases. This CDR3 is built from 21 residues. From germline, CDR1 is MNHEY and CDR2 SMNVEV (reference sequence). Trimming cost V 5 bases and J 5 bases; bases outside gene matches: 24. The CDR3 DNA follows: TGTGCCAGCAGTACATCCCACGGGACTAGCGCCTCGGTGGCGCGGCACAATGAGCAGTTCTTC. Translating gives CASSTSHGTSASVARHNEQFF.